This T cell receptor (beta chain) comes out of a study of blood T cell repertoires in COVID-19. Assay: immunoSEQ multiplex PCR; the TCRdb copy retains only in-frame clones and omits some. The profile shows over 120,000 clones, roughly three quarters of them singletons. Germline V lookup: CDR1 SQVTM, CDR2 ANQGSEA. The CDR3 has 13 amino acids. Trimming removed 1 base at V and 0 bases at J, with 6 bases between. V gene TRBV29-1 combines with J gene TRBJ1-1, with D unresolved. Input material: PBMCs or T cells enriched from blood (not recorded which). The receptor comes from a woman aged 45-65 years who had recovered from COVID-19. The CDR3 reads CSVEGQVNTEAFF. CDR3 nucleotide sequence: TGCAGCGTTGAAGGGCAGGTGAACACTGAAGCTTTCTTT.